This TCR beta chain was identified in a study of blood T cell repertoires in COVID-19 (dated by TCRdb to about 2020). Some background on the complete study: The collaborator samples originated in the United States, Italy and Spain and spanned the acute and convalescent phases of COVID-19. A freely available public database, intended as a resource for researchers studying the immune response to SARS-CoV-2, is where the repertoires were released. Samples came from the ongoing ImmuneRACE study (first 160 participants) plus 1,254 subjects from 6 global collaborators. Sample metadata almost always included a de-identified subject ID, COVID-19 status, age in years and sex. The material from the prospective study consisted of cDNA or gDNA derived from T cells, B-cell-depleted T cells, or PBMCs. Deeply sampled blood TCRbeta repertoires from subjects exposed to, actively infected with, or recovered from COVID-19 were included in the dataset. Where available, HLA class I and class II types were taken from metadata supplied by the sample provider and were not determined by assay-based typing. What the study reported, not specific to this receptor: How much clinical and demographic metadata was included differed by source and by participant, and the metadata was provided uncurated.

TCRbeta CDR3 regions were amplified from genomic DNA by means of the immunoSEQ Assay, a bias-controlled multiplex PCR. The study's own analysis went as follows. Within the assay, amplification of reference gene primers was used to estimate how many nucleated cells each sample contained. To quantify the absolute abundance of each unique TCRbeta CDR3 rearrangement, sequence reads were collapsed and filtered. Productive Simpson clonality was computed per sample as the square root of Simpson's diversity index over productive rearrangements. TCRdb provides this immuneACCESS table in a form limited to in-frame rearrangements. Some clones are lacking; in checked studies, under half of them reflect an unresolved V gene, and why the rest are absent is not known. That table supplies the V and J calls and clone size; D and trimming were determined from the DNA. This sample comprises roughly 200,000 clones, more than 80% of them detected only once. Of the sample, around 1.3% falls within the top ten clones.

For this clone: Its recognized antigen is unknown. No much larger clone is present one base from it, and per-base qualities are unavailable.

Clipping removes 8 bases from V and 3 bases from J, with 19 as the unmatched junction base count. From the cysteine up to the phenylalanine, the CDR3 has a length of 17 residues. Only the CDR3 part of the read is kept: 51 bases, read in frame from the first base. Via the germline V gene (reference sequence), CDR1 is LNHDA and CDR2 SQIVND. At one collaborating source in Seattle, patients were enrolled during active infection and were followed longitudinally through the course of disease. The collaborating institutions used their own protocols to collect whole blood in K2EDTA tubes. Collaborator samples were shipped for TCRbeta analysis as frozen whole blood, isolated PBMCs, or DNA extracted from either sample type.

Sequencing was performed on peripheral blood. The sequence joins TRBV19 to TRBJ2-7, with 7 central nucleotides matching TRBD2. The sequence was collected from a woman aged 30 to 39 with COVID-19, enrolled during active disease. The CDR3 protein sequence reads: CASVQGVLAEEFYEQYF. The DNA is as follows: TGTGCCAGTGTCCAGGGAGTGCTAGCGGAAGAGTTCTACGAGCAGTACTTC.